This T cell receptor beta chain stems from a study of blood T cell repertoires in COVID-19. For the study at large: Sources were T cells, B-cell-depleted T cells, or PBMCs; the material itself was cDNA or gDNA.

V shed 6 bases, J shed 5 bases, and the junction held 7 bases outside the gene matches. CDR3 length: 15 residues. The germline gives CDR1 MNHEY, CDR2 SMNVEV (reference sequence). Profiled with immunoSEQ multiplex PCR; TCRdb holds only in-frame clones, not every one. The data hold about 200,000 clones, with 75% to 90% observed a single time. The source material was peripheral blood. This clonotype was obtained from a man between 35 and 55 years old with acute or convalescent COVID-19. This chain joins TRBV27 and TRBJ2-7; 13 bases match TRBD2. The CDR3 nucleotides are TGTGCCAGCAGGCGACTAGCGGGAGGTTCTGACGAGCAGTACTTC. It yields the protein CASRRLAGGSDEQYF.